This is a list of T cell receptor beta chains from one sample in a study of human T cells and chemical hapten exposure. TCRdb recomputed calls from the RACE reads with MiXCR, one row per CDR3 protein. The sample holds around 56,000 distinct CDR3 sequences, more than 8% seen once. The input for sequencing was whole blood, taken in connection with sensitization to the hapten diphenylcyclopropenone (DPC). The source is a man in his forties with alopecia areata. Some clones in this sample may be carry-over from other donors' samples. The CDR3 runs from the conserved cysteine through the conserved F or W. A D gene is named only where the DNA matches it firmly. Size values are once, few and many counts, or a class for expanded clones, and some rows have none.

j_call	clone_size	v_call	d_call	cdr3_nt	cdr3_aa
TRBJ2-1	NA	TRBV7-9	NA	TGTGTCAGCAGCTCCCGAGGGTCCCTCTCCTACAATGAGCAGTTCTTC	CVSSSRGSLSYNEQFF
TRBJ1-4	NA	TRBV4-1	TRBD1	TGCGCCAGCAGCCAAGATTGGGGGGACAGCCCAAAGTCGTTGTTTTTT	CASSQDWGDSPKSLFF
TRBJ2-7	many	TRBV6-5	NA	TGTGCCAGCAGCCGGCCGGCGACAGGGAGGACCTACGAGCAGTACTTC	CASSRPATGRTYEQYF
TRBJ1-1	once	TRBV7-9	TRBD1	TGTGCCAGCAGCCCGGGGACAGGGACGAACACTGAAGCTTTCTTT	CASSPGTGTNTEAFF
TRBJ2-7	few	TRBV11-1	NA	TGTGCCAGCAGCCAAAGGGGGAGTTTCAGCTCCTACGAGCAGTACTTC	CASSQRGSFSSYEQYF
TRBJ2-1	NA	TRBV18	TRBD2	TGTGCCAGCTCACCAAGAACTAGCGAACTTTCCTACAATGAGCAGTTCTTC	CASSPRTSELSYNEQFF
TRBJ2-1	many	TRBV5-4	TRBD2	TGTGCCAGCAGCCCGAGTGGGACTAGTATAAATGAGCAGTTCTTC	CASSPSGTSINEQFF
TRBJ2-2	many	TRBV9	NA	TGTGCCAGCAGCGTAGAATACACCGGGGAGCTGTTTTTT	CASSVEYTGELFF
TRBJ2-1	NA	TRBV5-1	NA	TGCGCCAGCAGCCCAAACGCAGGGGTTAGCTCCTACAATGAGCAGTTCTTC	CASSPNAGVSSYNEQFF
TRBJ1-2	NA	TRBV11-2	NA	TGTGCCAGCAGCTTAGCAGGGGAAGTTGGCTACACCTTC	CASSLAGEVGYTF
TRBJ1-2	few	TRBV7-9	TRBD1	TGTGCCAGCAGCTCAGACAGGGACTATGGCTACACCTTC	CASSSDRDYGYTF
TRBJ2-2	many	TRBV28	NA	TGTGCCAGCAGTTTTACAGGCGGGGAGCTGTTTTTT	CASSFTGGELFF
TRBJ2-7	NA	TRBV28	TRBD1	TGTGCCAGCAGTTTAGAGGGGGCTGGATACGAGCAGTACTTC	CASSLEGAGYEQYF
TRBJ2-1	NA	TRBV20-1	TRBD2	TGCAGTGCTACTCCGGGACTAGCGGTACACAATGAGCAGTTCTTC	CSATPGLAVHNEQFF
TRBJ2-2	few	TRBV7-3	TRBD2	TGTGCCAGCAGCTTTTCTAGCGGGTCCCTATCCGGGGAGCTGTTTTTT	CASSFSSGSLSGELFF
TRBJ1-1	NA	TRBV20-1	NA	TGCAGTGCTAGAGCAGCCTCACTGGAAGGTTTCTTT	CSARAASLEGFF
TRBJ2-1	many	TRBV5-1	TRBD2	TGCGCCAGCAGGAACGAACTTGGTGGAGGGACTAGCGTCACTGAGCAGTTCTTC	CASRNELGGGTSVTEQFF
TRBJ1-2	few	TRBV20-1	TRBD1	TGCAGTGCTAGAGATCAATACAGGGGTGGCTACACCTTC	CSARDQYRGGYTF
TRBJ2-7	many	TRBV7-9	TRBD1	TGTGCCAGCAGCATTGGGACAGGGGGGCAGTACTTC	CASSIGTGGQYF
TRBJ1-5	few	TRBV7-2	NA	TGTGCCAGCAGCTTAGTAGGGCAGCCCCAGCATTTT	CASSLVGQPQHF
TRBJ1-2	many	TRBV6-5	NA	TGTGCCAGCAGTTACACTGGGAATGGCTACACCTTC	CASSYTGNGYTF
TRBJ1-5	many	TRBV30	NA	TGTGCCTGTTCGGGACAACGGGGATATAGCAATCAGCCCCAGCATTTT	CACSGQRGYSNQPQHF
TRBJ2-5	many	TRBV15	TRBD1	TGTGCCACCGGGCGGGACAGGGCTTCGGAGACCCAGTACTTC	CATGRDRASETQYF
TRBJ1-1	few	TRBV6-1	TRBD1	TGTGCCAGCACCGGGACAGGGCGGACTGAAGCTTTCTTT	CASTGTGRTEAFF
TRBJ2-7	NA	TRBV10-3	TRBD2	TGTGCCACCGGTGGACTAGCGGGAACCTACGAGCAGTACTTC	CATGGLAGTYEQYF
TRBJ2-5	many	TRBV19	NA	TGTGCCAGTAGCCCACCCGGGTGGCAAGAGACCCAGTACTTC	CASSPPGWQETQYF
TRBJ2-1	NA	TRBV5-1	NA	TGCGCCAGCAGCTCGTTTAACAATGAGCAGTTCTTC	CASSSFNNEQFF
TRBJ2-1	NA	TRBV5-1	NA	TGCGCCAGCAGCTCGGAGATTGGCCCGGCGCAGTTCTTC	CASSSEIGPAQFF
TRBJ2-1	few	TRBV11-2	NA	TGTGCCAGCAGCTCTATGTTGTGGCAGTTCTTC	CASSSMLWQFF
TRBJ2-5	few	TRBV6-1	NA	TGTGCCAGCAGTGAAACGAGGGAGACCCAGTACTTC	CASSETRETQYF
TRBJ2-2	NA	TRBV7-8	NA	TGTGCCAGCAGCCAGACCGGATCCCTCACCGGGGAGCTGTTTTTT	CASSQTGSLTGELFF
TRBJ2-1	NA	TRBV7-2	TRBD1	TGTGCCAGCAGCGCGACAGGGGTTTACAATCTGGAGCAGTTCTTC	CASSATGVYNLEQFF
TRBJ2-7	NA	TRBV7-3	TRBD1	TGTGCCAGCAGCCCAACCGGGACAGGGGGTGACGAGCAGTACTTC	CASSPTGTGGDEQYF
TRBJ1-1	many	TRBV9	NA	TGTGCCAGCAGCGTAGAAGGGTCTGGATTGACTGAAGCTTTCTTT	CASSVEGSGLTEAFF
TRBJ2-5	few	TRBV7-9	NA	TGTGCCAGCAGCTTCATGGGGAACCAAGAGACCCAGTACTTC	CASSFMGNQETQYF